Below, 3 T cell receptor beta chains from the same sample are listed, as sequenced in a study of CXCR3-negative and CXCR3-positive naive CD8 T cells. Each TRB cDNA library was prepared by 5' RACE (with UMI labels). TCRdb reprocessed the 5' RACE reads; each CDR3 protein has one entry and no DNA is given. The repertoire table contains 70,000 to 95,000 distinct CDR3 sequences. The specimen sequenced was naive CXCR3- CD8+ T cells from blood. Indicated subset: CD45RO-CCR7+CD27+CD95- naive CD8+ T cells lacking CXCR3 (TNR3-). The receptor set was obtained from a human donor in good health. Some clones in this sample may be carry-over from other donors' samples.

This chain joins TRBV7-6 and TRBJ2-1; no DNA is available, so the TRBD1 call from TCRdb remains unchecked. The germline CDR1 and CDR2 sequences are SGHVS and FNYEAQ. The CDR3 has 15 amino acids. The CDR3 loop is CASSLEGGGYNEQFF.

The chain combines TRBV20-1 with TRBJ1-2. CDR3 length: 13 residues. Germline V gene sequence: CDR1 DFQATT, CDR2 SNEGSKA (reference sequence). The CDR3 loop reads CSARAEGTYGYTF.

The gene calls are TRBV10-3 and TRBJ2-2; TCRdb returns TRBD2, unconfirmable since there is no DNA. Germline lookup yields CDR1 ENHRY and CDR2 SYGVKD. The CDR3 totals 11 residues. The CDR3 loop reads CAISAREELFF.